Shown below are 16 T cell receptor beta chains from a single sample sequenced in a study of blood T cell repertoires in COVID-19. Generated by immunoSEQ multiplex PCR, the TCRdb table keeps only in-frame clones and is missing some. The sample holds under 150,000 clones, around 89% seen once. The sample comprised peripheral blood. These receptors were taken from a human donor in a cohort sampled during active COVID-19.

A few counts support this clone. This chain joins TRBV2 and TRBJ2-5; tentatively, D is TRBD2 (6 bases). CDR1 is SNHLY and CDR2 is FYNNEI in the germline V gene. V was trimmed by 3 bases and J by 3 bases, leaving 14 bases between them. CDR3 size: 15 residues. CDR3 nucleotides: TGTGCCAGCAGTGACGTCGGGGGTAAGAAAGAGACCCAGTACTTC. It is translated as CASSDVGGKKETQYF. The whole variable domain, remainder taken from reference TRBV2 and TRBJ2-5, is EPEVTQTPSHQVTQMGQEVILRCVPISNHLYFYWYRQILGQKVEFLVSFYNNEISEKSEIFDDQFSVERPDGSNFTLKIRSTKLEDSAMYFCASSDVGGKKETQYFGPGTRLLVL.

The chain combines TRBV7-9 with TRBJ2-2, with TRBD2 as a possible D gene (7 bases). This CDR3 has 16 residues. Germline V CDR1 and CDR2: SEHNR, FQNEAQ (reference sequence). Trimming removed 5 bases from V and 5 bases from J, with 18 bases in between. The CDR3 DNA sequence: TGTGCCAGCAGCCTAAGGGGGGGAGTTCGGACCGGGGAGCTGTTTTTT. Protein: CASSLRGGVRTGELFF.

The genes are TRBV28 and TRBJ2-7; D unresolved. Trimming stripped 4 bases from V and 3 bases from J, with 7 bases between. The length of the CDR3 is 12 residues. Germline loops: CDR1 MDHEN, CDR2 SYDVKM. The CDR3 DNA follows: TGTGCCAGCAGTTCGACTGTCTACGAGCAGTACTTC. This encodes CASSSTVYEQYF.

The chain is built from TRBV19 and TRBJ2-1, with 8 bases fitting TRBD2. After removal of 6 bases from V and 1 base from J, the junction contained 8 bases not matched to a gene. CDR1 and CDR2 from the germline V gene are LNHDA and SQIVND (reference sequence). The CDR3 consists of 16 residues. The CDR3 sequence: CASRSRAGASYNEQFF. CDR3 nucleotides: TGTGCCAGTAGAAGCCGAGCGGGAGCATCCTACAATGAGCAGTTCTTC.

J is TRBJ2-5 and V is TRBV5-5, with a weak D call TRBD2 (6 bases). V shed 4 bases and J shed 5 bases, with 18 bases lying between them. This CDR3 is 15 amino acids long. The germline V gene encodes CDR1 SGHKS and CDR2 YYEKEE (reference sequence). The CDR3 DNA reads as TGTGCCAGCAGCGCGATAGGAGGGGCAGGGGAGACCCAGTACTTC. The encoded protein is CASSAIGGAGETQYF.

The chain joins TRBV28 to TRBJ2-5; 8 nucleotides agree with TRBD2. The germline gives CDR1 MDHEN, CDR2 SYDVKM. This CDR3 is built from 14 residues. J gave up 13 bases and V 6 bases, and 16 bases lay outside the gene matches. CDR3: CASSGGVVGWGLYF. Here the CDR3 DNA reads TGTGCCAGCAGCGGGGGGGTAGTAGGTTGGGGATTGTACTTC.

This sequence joins TRBV6-2 or TRBV6-3 and TRBJ2-7; 7 bases are a match to TRBD2. The germline V gene has CDR1 MNHEY and CDR2 SVGEGT. The CDR3 is 13 amino acids. V dropped 5 bases and J dropped 4; count of bases not matched to a gene: 5. The CDR3: CASSKGLGYEQYF. In DNA form, the CDR3 reads TGTGCCAGCAGTAAAGGACTAGGGTACGAGCAGTACTTC.

The genes are TRBV7-2 and TRBJ1-2, with 9 bases fitting TRBD1. Looked up from germline, CDR1 is SGHTA and CDR2 is FQGNSA. The CDR3 is 14 residues long. V trimming: 5 bases; J trimming: 8 bases; junction bases outside the gene matches: 9. CDR3 loop: CASSTRDRASGYTF. DNA of the CDR3: TGTGCCAGCAGCACTAGGGACAGGGCGAGCGGCTACACCTTC.

This chain links TRBV5-1 with TRBJ1-1; no reliable D call. The ends were cut back, 3 bases at V and 1 base at J, with 10 bases in the middle. The CDR3 runs to 14 residues. Germline CDR1 and CDR2: SGHRS and YFSETQ. CDR3 in DNA: TGCGCCAGCAGCTCCCATGGGCCGAACACTGAAGCTTTCTTT. This encodes CASSSHGPNTEAFF.

The chain recombines TRBV14 with TRBJ2-7; 9 bases match TRBD1. CDR1 is SGHDN, CDR2 FVKESK, per germline. The CDR3 consists of 15 residues. J gave up 5 bases and V 3 bases, and 8 bases lay outside the gene matches. Written as DNA, the CDR3 is TGTGCCAGCAGCCACGGGGGGACAGGGTGGGACGAGCAGTACTTC. The encoded protein is CASSHGGTGWDEQYF.

J is TRBJ2-5 and V is TRBV7-6; 9 bases are a match to TRBD2. Unmatched junction bases numbered 18, after V lost 2 bases and J lost 5 bases. Looked up from germline, CDR1 is SGHVS and CDR2 is FNYEAQ. The CDR3 spans 19 residues. CDR3 DNA: TGTGCCAGCAGCTTAACCCGCCCACGGGGCGGGAGGGCCGGTGAGACCCAGTACTTC. It codes for CASSLTRPRGGRAGETQYF.

CDR3 nucleotide sequence: TGTGCCAGCAGCCGGGACAGACCAAACACCATATATTTT. Translating gives CASSRDRPNTIYF. The rearrangement uses TRBV11-2 and TRBJ1-3; 7 nucleotides agree with TRBD1. The junction had 4 bases not matched to a gene; V was cut back by 5 bases and J by 6 bases. Germline CDR1 reads SGHAT; CDR2 reads FQNNGV. The CDR3 is 13 residues long.

V is TRBV2 and J is TRBJ2-7; 8 positions agree with TRBD1. The germline CDR1 and CDR2 sequences are SNHLY and FYNNEI. The length of the CDR3 is 14 residues. After removal of 6 bases from V and 7 bases from J, the junction contained 11 bases not matched to a gene. CDR3 protein: CASSRDRSPGEQYF. The DNA for the CDR3 is TGTGCCAGCAGCAGGGACAGGTCCCCAGGGGAGCAGTACTTC.

The chain is built from TRBV6-1 and TRBJ2-1; TRBD2 matches at 7 bases. Germline V gene data show CDR1 as MNHNS and CDR2 as SASEGT. This CDR3 has 15 residues. Trimming removed 1 base from V and 7 bases from J; junction bases left unmatched: 7. CDR3 in amino acids: CASSEEPSGANEQFF. The DNA of the CDR3 is TGTGCCAGCAGTGAAGAACCTAGCGGTGCAAATGAGCAGTTCTTC.

The chain links TRBV4-1 to TRBJ1-4; no clear D. V was cut by 0 bases and J by 4 bases, with 12 bases left in between. The CDR3 sequence is 16 residues long. In germline, CDR1 is MGHRA, CDR2 YSYEKL. The CDR3, as DNA: TGCGCCAGCAGCCAAGATCTCCAGGCCCGTAATGAAAAACTGTTTTTT. Amino acid sequence: CASSQDLQARNEKLFF.

The rearrangement uses TRBV5-1 and TRBJ2-3; TRBD2 agrees at 11 bases. This CDR3 comprises 17 residues. Germline V lookup: CDR1 SGHRS, CDR2 YFSETQ. V trimming: 4 bases; J trimming: 0 bases; junction bases outside the gene matches: 7. The DNA for the CDR3 is TGCGCCAGCAGCCAATTTAGCGGGAGGGCTAGCACAGATACGCAGTATTTT. This codes for CASSQFSGRASTDTQYF. The variable domain in full, completed from reference TRBV5-1 and TRBJ2-3, reads KAGVTQTPRYLIKTRGQQVTLSCSPISGHRSVSWYQQTPGQGLQFLFEYFSETQRNKGNFPGRFSGRQFSNSRSEMNVSTLELGDSALYLCASSQFSGRASTDTQYFGPGTRLTVL.